The rows below give T cell receptor beta chains drawn from one sample of a study of control samples from healthy donors and cancer patients. Measured with immunoSEQ multiplex PCR; TCRdb has only the in-frame clones, and not every one. Of 84,000 or so clones listed, about nine tenths were seen once; the top ten hold around 17%. Sequencing input: blood. The receptors here all came from a man aged 45-65 years in good health. Each CDR3 is given with its conserved first and last residue. The D gene is left open where the match is weak. Part of the rows lack a size; the others show once, few, many or a class for expanded clones.

j_call v_call d_call cdr3_length clone_size cdr3_nt cdr3_aa
TRBJ1-5 TRBV24-1 NA 14 NA TGTGCCACCAGTCCAAACAGGGACAATCAGCCCCAGCATTTT CATSPNRDNQPQHF
TRBJ1-6 TRBV27 TRBD1 14 once TGTGCCAGCAACCGGACAGGGCCAAATTCACCCCTCCACTTT CASNRTGPNSPLHF
TRBJ1-2 TRBV4-3 NA 17 NA TGCGCCAGCAGCCAAGATACGGGGGCTTTCGGATTAAGGGGCTACACCTTC CASSQDTGAFGLRGYTF
TRBJ1-4 TRBV11-2 NA 17 NA TGTGCCAGCAGCTTAATTGGAGGACGGCCTAGAGGGGAAAAACTGTTTTTT CASSLIGGRPRGEKLFF
TRBJ2-7 TRBV6-5 NA 15 NA TGTGCCAGCAGTTACTCGGGACATCCCTCCTACGAGCAGTACTTC CASSYSGHPSYEQYF
TRBJ2-1 TRBV30 NA 11 NA TGTGCCTGGAGTAAGACGGGTGAGCAGTTCTTC CAWSKTGEQFF
TRBJ2-3 TRBV9 TRBD1 14 NA TGTGCCAGCACCCGACAGGGGGAGACAGATACGCAGTATTTT CASTRQGETDTQYF
TRBJ2-4 TRBV28 TRBD1 16 NA TGTGCCAGCAGTTTGTTAGGGACAGGGAGGAAAAACATTCAGTACTTC CASSLLGTGRKNIQYF
TRBJ2-7 TRBV10-3 NA 13 NA TGTGCCATCAAACAGGCGCCTCACTACGAGCAGTACTTC CAIKQAPHYEQYF
TRBJ1-1 TRBV9 NA 14 NA TGTGCCAGCAGCGTAGTCGGAGAGAACACTGAAGCTTTCTTT CASSVVGENTEAFF
TRBJ1-1 TRBV5-6 NA 15 NA TGTGCCAGCAGCTTGCCGGGTTTAGCGGACACTGAAGCTTTCTTT CASSLPGLADTEAFF
TRBJ1-1 TRBV5-1 NA 15 NA TGCGCCAGCAGCTTCACCCAGCACAGGGACACTGAAGCTTTCTTT CASSFTQHRDTEAFF
TRBJ1-1 TRBV6-5 TRBD1 12 once TGTGCCAGCAGTCACAGGGGGACTGAAGCTTTCTTT CASSHRGTEAFF
TRBJ2-3 TRBV5-1 TRBD2 15 NA TGCGCCAGCAGCTCTGACGGGGGGAGGACAGATACGCAGTATTTT CASSSDGGRTDTQYF
TRBJ2-7 TRBV29-1 NA 12 NA TGCAGCGTCTCCGACGGACCCTACGAGCAGTACTTC CSVSDGPYEQYF
TRBJ1-2 TRBV14 TRBD1 13 NA TGTGCCAGCAGCCAGAGACAGGGTCTTGGCTACACCTTC CASSQRQGLGYTF
TRBJ2-1 TRBV10-3 NA 12 NA TGTGCCATCAGTGATTCGTACAGGGAGCAGTTCTTC CAISDSYREQFF
TRBJ1-1 TRBV5-1 TRBD1 15 few TGCGCCAGCAGCTTGGGAAGACAGGGTCGGACTGAAGCTTTCTTT CASSLGRQGRTEAFF
TRBJ2-5 TRBV5-1 NA 15 NA TGCGCCAGCAGCCCTTCTCGTCCTGGGCGGGAGACCCAGTACTTC CASSPSRPGRETQYF
TRBJ1-1 TRBV5-5 TRBD1 15 once TGTGCCAGCAGCTTTGGACAGGGGACGCGAACTGAAGCTTTCTTT CASSFGQGTRTEAFF
TRBJ1-4 TRBV6-5 NA 15 NA TGTGCCAGCAGTCCTACGTTAGGGAGAGATGAAAAACTGTTTTTT CASSPTLGRDEKLFF
TRBJ1-2 TRBV24-1 NA 15 NA TGTGCCACCAGTGACCCGGGAGGGGCCGACTATGGCTACACCTTC CATSDPGGADYGYTF
TRBJ1-1 TRBV7-2 NA 15 NA TGTGCCAGCAGCGGCACTATGAAAATGAACACTGAAGCTTTCTTT CASSGTMKMNTEAFF
TRBJ2-1 TRBV19 NA 13 NA TGTGCCAGTAGTGACAGGAATAACAATGAGCAGTTCTTC CASSDRNNNEQFF
TRBJ1-1 TRBV3-1/TRBV3-2 NA 13 NA TGTGCCAGCAGCCATCACAGGGAACCTGAAGCTTTCTTT CASSHHREPEAFF